The sequence of this T cell receptor (beta chain) was determined in a study of radiotherapy plus CTLA-4 blockade in lung cancer. The CDR3 consists of 15 residues. Between the trimmed V and J ends, which lost 0 bases and 5 bases, there was a span of 13 bases. The V gene's germline CDR1 is SGHTA and CDR2 FQGNSA. TCRdb's copy holds only in-frame clones and misses some; the assay was immunoSEQ multiplex PCR. This table has 100,000 to 150,000 clones, about 83% appearing once. The chain recombines TRBV7-2 with TRBJ2-5, with D maybe TRBD2 (6 bases). The sequence was collected from a human donor with non-small cell lung cancer who had a partial response to radiotherapy plus ipilimumab. The starting material was peripheral blood, obtained from a patient treated with radiotherapy plus ipilimumab. The CDR3: CASSLAGRDWETQYF. The CDR3 DNA follows: TGTGCCAGCAGCTTAGCCGGGCGGGATTGGGAGACCCAGTACTTC.